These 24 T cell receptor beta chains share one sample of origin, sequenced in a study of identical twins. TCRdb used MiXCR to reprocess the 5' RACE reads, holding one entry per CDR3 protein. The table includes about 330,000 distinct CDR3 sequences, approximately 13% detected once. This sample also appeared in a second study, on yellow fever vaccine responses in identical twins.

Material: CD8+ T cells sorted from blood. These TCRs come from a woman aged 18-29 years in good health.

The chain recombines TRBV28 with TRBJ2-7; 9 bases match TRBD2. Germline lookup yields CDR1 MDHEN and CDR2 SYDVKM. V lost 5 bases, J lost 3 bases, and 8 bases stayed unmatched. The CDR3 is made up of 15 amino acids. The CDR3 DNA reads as TGTGCCAGCAGTCCGATAGCGGGAGTTGACTACGAGCAGTACTTC. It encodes CASSPIAGVDYEQYF.

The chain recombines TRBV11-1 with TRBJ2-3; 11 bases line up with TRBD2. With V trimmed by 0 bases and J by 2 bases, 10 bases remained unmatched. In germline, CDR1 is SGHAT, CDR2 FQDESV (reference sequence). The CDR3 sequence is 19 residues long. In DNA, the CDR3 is TGTGCCAGCAGCTTAGCACCCCCGGGGACTAGCGGAGACACAGATACGCAGTATTTT. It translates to CASSLAPPGTSGDTDTQYF.

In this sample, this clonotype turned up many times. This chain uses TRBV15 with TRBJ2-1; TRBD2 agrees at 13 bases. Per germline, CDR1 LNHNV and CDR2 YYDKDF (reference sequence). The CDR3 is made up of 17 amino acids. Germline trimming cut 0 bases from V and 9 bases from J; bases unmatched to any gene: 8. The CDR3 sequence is CATSRDGPGLAGPEQFF. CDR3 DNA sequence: TGTGCCACCAGCAGAGATGGTCCGGGACTAGCGGGACCTGAGCAGTTCTTC. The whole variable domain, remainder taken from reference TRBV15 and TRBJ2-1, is DAMVIQNPRYQVTQFGKPVTLSCSQTLNHNVMYWYQQKSSQAPKLLFHYYDKDFNNEADTPDNFQSRRPNTSFCFLDIRSPGLGDTAMYLCATSRDGPGLAGPEQFFGPGTRLTVL.

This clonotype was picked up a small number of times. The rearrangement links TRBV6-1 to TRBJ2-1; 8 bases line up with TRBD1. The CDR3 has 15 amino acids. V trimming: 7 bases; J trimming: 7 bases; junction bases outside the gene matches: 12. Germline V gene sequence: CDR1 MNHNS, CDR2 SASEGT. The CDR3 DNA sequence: TGTGCCAGCACCCTAACACGGACAGGGATGAATGAGCAGTTCTTC. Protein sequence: CASTLTRTGMNEQFF.

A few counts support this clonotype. CDR3 loop: CATSASKRGEETQYF. The CDR3 coding sequence is TGTGCCACCAGCGCTTCGAAGCGGGGGGAAGAGACCCAGTACTTC. The rearrangement links TRBV15 to TRBJ2-5, with 9 bases that match TRBD2. The J segment lost 3 bases and the V segment lost 5 bases, leaving 7 bases of the junction unmatched. Germline-derived CDR1 and CDR2 are LNHNV and YYDKDF (reference sequence). The CDR3 totals 15 residues. Full variable domain (remainder filled in from reference TRBV15 and TRBJ2-5): DAMVIQNPRYQVTQFGKPVTLSCSQTLNHNVMYWYQQKSSQAPKLLFHYYDKDFNNEADTPDNFQSRRPNTSFCFLDIRSPGLGDTAMYLCATSASKRGEETQYFGPGTRLLVL.

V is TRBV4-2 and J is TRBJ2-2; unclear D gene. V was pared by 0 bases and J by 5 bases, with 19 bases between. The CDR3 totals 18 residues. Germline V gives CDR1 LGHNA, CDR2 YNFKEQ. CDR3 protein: CASSQDSQAADVTGELFF. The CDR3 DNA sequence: TGTGCCAGCAGCCAAGACAGCCAAGCAGCAGATGTGACCGGGGAGCTGTTTTTT.

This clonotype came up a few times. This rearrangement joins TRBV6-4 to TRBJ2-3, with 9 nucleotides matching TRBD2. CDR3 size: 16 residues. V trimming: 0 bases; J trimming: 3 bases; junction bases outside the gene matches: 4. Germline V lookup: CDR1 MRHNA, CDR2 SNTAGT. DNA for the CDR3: TGTGCCAGCAGTGACTCGACTAGCGGACCAACAGATACGCAGTATTTT. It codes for CASSDSTSGPTDTQYF.

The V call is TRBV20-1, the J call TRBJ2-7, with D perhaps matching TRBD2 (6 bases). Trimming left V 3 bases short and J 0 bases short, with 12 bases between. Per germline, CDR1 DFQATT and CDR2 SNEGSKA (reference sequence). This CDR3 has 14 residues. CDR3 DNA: TGCAGTGCTAGGATTGGCGGGAACTCCTACGAGCAGTACTTC. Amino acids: CSARIGGNSYEQYF.

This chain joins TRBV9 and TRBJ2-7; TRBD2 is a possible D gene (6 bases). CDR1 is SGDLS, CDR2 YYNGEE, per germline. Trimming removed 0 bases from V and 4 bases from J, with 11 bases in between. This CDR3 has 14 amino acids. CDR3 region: CASSVGGLSYEQYF. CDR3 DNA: TGTGCCAGCAGCGTAGGAGGACTATCTTACGAGCAGTACTTC.

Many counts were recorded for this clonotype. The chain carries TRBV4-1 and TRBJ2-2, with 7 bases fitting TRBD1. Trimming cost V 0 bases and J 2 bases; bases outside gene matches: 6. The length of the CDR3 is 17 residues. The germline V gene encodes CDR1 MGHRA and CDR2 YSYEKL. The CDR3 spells CASSQEPRDSNTGELFF. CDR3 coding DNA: TGCGCCAGCAGCCAAGAACCCCGGGACAGTAACACCGGGGAGCTGTTTTTT.

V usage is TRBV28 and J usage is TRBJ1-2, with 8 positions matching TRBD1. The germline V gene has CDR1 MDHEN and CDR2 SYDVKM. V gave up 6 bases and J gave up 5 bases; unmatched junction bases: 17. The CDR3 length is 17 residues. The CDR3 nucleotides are TGTGCCAGCAGCCTAGTTGGGGACAGGTTCCCCCAATATGGCTACACCTTC. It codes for CASSLVGDRFPQYGYTF.

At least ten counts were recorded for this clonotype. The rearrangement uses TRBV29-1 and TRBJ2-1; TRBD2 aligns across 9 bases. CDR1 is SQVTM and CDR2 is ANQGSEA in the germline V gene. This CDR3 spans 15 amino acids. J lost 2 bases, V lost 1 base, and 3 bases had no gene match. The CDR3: CSVEGLAGTYNEQFF. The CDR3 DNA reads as TGCAGCGTTGAAGGCCTAGCGGGGACCTACAATGAGCAGTTCTTC.

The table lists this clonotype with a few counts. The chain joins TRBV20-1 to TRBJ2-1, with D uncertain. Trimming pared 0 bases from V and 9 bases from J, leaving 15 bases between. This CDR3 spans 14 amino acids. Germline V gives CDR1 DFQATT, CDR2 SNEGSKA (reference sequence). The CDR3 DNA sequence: TGCAGTGCTAGAGACCTAGTAAGGGTGGGTGAGCAGTTCTTC. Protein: CSARDLVRVGEQFF.

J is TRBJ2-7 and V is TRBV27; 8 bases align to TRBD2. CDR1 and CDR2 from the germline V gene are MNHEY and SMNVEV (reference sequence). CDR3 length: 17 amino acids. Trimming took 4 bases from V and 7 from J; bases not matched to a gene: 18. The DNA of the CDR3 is TGTGCCAGCAGTTATCCCAAAGCGGGACTAGTCCCCAGGGAGCAGTACGTC. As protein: CASSYPKAGLVPREQYV.

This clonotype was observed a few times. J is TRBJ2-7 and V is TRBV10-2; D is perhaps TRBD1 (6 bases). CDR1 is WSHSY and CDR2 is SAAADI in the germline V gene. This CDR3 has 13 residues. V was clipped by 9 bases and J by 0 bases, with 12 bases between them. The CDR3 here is CASQTGSSYEQYF. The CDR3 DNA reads TGCGCCAGTCAAACAGGGAGCTCCTACGAGCAGTACTTC.

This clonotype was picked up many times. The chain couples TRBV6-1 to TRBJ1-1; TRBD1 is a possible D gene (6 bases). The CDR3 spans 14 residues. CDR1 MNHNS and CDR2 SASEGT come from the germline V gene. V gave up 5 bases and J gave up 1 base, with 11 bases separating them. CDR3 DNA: TGTGCCAGCAGTAAGGGGGATGGGAACACTGAAGCTTTCTTT. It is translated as CASSKGDGNTEAFF.

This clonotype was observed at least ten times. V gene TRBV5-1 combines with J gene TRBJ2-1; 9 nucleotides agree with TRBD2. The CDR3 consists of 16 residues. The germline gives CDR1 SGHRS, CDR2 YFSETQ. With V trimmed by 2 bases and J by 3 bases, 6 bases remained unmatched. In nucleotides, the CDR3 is TGCGCCAGCAGCTTTTCAAGCGGGAGGTTCTACAATGAGCAGTTCTTC. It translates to CASSFSSGRFYNEQFF.

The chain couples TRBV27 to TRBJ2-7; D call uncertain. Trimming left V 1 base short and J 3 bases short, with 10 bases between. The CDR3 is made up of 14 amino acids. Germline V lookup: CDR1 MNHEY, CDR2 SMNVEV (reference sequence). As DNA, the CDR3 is TGTGCCAGCAGTTTATTAGGACCCGACTACGAGCAGTACTTC. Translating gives CASSLLGPDYEQYF.

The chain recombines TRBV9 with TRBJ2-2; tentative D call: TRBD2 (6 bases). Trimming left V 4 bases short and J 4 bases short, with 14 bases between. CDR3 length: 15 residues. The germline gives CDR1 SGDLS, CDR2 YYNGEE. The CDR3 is CASSISGGLTGELFF. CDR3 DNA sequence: TGTGCCAGCAGCATATCTGGGGGACTCACCGGGGAGCTGTTTTTT.

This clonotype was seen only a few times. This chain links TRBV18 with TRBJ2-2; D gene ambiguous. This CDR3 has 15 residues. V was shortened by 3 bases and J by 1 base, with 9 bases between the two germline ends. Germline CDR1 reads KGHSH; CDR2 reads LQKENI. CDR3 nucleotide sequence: TGTGCCAGCTCACCTCCGACAAGGAACACCGGGGAGCTGTTTTTT. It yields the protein CASSPPTRNTGELFF.

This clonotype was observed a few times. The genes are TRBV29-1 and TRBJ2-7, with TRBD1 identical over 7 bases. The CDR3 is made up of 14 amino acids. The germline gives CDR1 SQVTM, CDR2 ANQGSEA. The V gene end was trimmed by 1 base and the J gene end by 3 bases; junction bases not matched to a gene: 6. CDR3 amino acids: CSVEVPGQNYEQYF. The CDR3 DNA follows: TGCAGCGTTGAAGTCCCGGGACAGAACTACGAGCAGTACTTC.

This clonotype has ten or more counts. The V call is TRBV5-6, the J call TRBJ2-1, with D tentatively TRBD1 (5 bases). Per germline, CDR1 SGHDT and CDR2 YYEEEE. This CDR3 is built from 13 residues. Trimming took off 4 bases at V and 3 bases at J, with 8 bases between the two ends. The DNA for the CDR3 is TGTGCCAGCAGCCTCGACAGCTACAATGAGCAGTTCTTC. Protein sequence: CASSLDSYNEQFF.

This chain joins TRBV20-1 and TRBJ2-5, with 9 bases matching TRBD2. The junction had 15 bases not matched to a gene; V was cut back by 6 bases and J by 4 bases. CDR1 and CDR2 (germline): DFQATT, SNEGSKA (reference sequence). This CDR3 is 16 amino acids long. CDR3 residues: CSAKILGGGAGETQYF. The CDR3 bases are TGCAGTGCGAAGATCCTCGGCGGGGGGGCCGGAGAGACCCAGTACTTC.

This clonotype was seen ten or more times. The CDR3 DNA sequence: TGTGCCACCAGCAGACCCGGGACAGGAAATCAGCCCCAGCATTTT. It specifies CATSRPGTGNQPQHF. The chain links TRBV15 to TRBJ1-5, with 8 bases fitting TRBD1. The CDR3 runs to 15 residues. Germline lookup yields CDR1 LNHNV and CDR2 YYDKDF (reference sequence). The J segment lost 4 bases and the V segment lost 2 bases, leaving 4 bases of the junction unmatched.